The source of this T cell receptor beta chain is a study of vaccination and CD4 T cells after COVID-19. Study details: Every participant had a vaccine, which was either BNT162b2 or mRNA-1273, given in two doses. The study drew post-COVID samples a median around 100 days after diagnosis (range 35 to 161). Study observations and caveats: Among those convalescent, a median 86.3% of reactive clones emerged solely post-vaccination.

V lost 6 bases to trimming and J lost 6 bases, with 9 bases between them. CDR3 length: 12 amino acids. The germline CDR1 and CDR2 sequences are SGHTA and FQGNSA. Described treatment: roughly 11-day PBMC culture with coronavirus spike peptide pools or control peptides (ViraFEST assay). Sequenced with the Oncomine TCR Beta short-read assay was DNA taken from cultured CD4+ T cells. TCRdb fed the PCR reads into MiXCR, producing one record per CDR3 protein. The sample carries some 11,000 distinct CDR3 sequences, 55% to 75% recorded once. For this clonotype: Its antigen is undetermined.

V and J are TRBV7-2 and TRBJ1-5; D is perhaps TRBD1 (5 bases). The sequencing here drew on CD4+ T cells from blood, cultured in vitro, taken before SARS-CoV-2 vaccination. The receptor's source is a human donor who had recovered from COVID-19. The CDR3 DNA is TGTGCCAGCAGTTCAGGGCCTCAGCCCCAGCATTTT. Protein sequence: CASSSGPQPQHF.